This TCR beta chain was captured in a study of Tregs in tolerant kidney transplant recipients. Study observations and caveats: No direct test of biological reproducibility was done here. Tolerant patients' donor-specific Tregs expanded beyond overall Tregs, suggesting antigen-driven growth. Nucleotide sequences could not be compared across some patients' samples due to primer changes. The small number of patients limits these findings pending further validation.

Related graft donors supplied nonmyeloablative bone marrow transplants, and mixed chimerism was transient. Profiling relied on immunoSEQ multiplex PCR, and the TCRdb table lists in-frame clones only, not all of them. The data hold some 57,000 clones, with around 93% observed a single time. This clone was counted once. Its antigen is not identified. The V segment lost 6 bases and the J segment 1 base; nucleotides outside the gene matches: 9. Germline-derived CDR1 and CDR2 are SEHNR and FQNEAQ (reference sequence). CDR3 length: 16 residues. Here the sequenced sample was CD8+ T cells from blood (PBMCs), taken 24 months after the transplant. The sequence was obtained from a human patient who received a combined kidney and bone marrow transplant. The graft donor may be the source of some T cells. J is TRBJ2-1 and V is TRBV7-9; 7 positions match TRBD1. CDR3 coding DNA: TGTGCCAGCAGGGGGAACAGGGGAACGTCCTACAATGAGCAGTTCTTC. Protein: CASRGNRGTSYNEQFF.